This TCR beta chain was retrieved from a study of T cells after yellow fever vaccination. As for the study in general: Fractions low in cell number were prepared with SMART-Seq v4 Ultra Low Input.

For this clonotype: Its specificity is not known.

TCRdb re-derived calls from the 5' RACE reads in MiXCR, one entry per CDR3 protein. Of around 320,000 distinct CDR3 sequences listed, about 10% were seen once; the top ten hold around 3.4%. The study, taken as a whole, reports: A secondary response was less intense yet reached its peak sooner, at day 5 versus 15. Clonotypes found in both CD4 and CD8 compartments made up a small share. Booster samples showed a return of most primary-vaccination clones (under 97% CD4, 70% to 90% CD8).

The clonotype was recovered from a young man who received the YFV17D yellow fever vaccine. Source: CD4+ T cells sorted from PBMCs, taken 5 days after the yellow fever booster vaccination.

CDR3 bases: TGTGCCAGCACCCCTTCAGGGGGGACTGAAGCTTTCTTT. Translation: CASTPSGGTEAFF. The rearrangement links TRBV12-3 or TRBV12-4 to TRBJ1-1, with 7 bases fitting TRBD1. Trimming cost V 7 bases and J 5 bases; bases outside gene matches: 7. The CDR3 runs 13 residues.